This T cell receptor (beta chain) comes out of a study of blood T cell repertoires in COVID-19. Turning to the study itself: COVID-19 samples from acute and convalescent phases originated in the United States, Italy and Spain. Sample material is recorded as cDNA or gDNA derived from T cells, B-cell-depleted T cells, or PBMCs.

Everyone who took part was roughly 18 to 89 years old, and they came from fewer than 25 US areas. Which cohort a participant joined came from the clinical history participants gave. Some clones are missing from TCRdb's copy, which holds only in-frame ones; the method was immunoSEQ multiplex PCR. The profile covers more than 300,000 clones, with roughly nine tenths appearing a single time and about a tenth taken by the ten largest. V shed 0 bases and J 0 bases; nucleotides not matched to a gene: 3. The CDR3 has 17 amino acids. Germline V gene sequence: CDR1 SNHLY, CDR2 FYNNEI. The sequenced sample consisted of PBMCs or T cells enriched from blood (not recorded which). This clonotype was obtained from a woman aged 30 to 39 who had recovered from COVID-19. V is TRBV2 and J is TRBJ1-3, with 9 bases fitting TRBD1. The DNA of the CDR3 is TGTGCCAGCAGTGAAGCGGGGGGACAGGGCTCTGGAAACACCATATATTTT. Its translation: CASSEAGGQGSGNTIYF. Full variable domain (outside the CDR3, taken from reference TRBV2 and TRBJ1-3): EPEVTQTPSHQVTQMGQEVILRCVPISNHLYFYWYRQILGQKVEFLVSFYNNEISEKSEIFDDQFSVERPDGSNFTLKIRSTKLEDSAMYFCASSEAGGQGSGNTIYFGEGSWLTVV.